This T cell receptor beta chain originates from a study of blood T cell repertoires in COVID-19. The overall study: Material from acute and convalescent COVID-19 was sourced from the United States, Italy and Spain.

Assay: immunoSEQ multiplex PCR; the TCRdb copy retains only in-frame clones and omits some. The table shows 150,000 or so clones, with around 88% occurring only once. The CDR3 contains 14 residues. Trimming cost V 0 bases and J 1 base, with 6 bases left between them. CDR1 and CDR2 (germline): SNHLY, FYNNEI. This clonotype was sampled from a woman aged 45-60 years in a cohort exposed to, infected with or recovered from COVID-19 (not recorded which). This chain connects TRBV2 to TRBJ1-1; maybe TRBD1 (5 bases). The sequenced material came from PBMCs or T cells enriched from blood (not recorded which). The CDR3 sequence is CASSEATENTEAFF. In nucleotides, the CDR3 is TGTGCCAGCAGTGAAGCGACAGAGAACACTGAAGCTTTCTTT.